Relative to its sample, the clone carrying this T cell receptor beta chain is medium-sized. The target antigen is unknown. RNA-based 3' RACE libraries used unique molecular identifiers. TCRdb analysed the 3' RACE reads with MiXCR anew, one entry per CDR3 protein. The sample lists around 3,900 distinct CDR3 sequences, 4% to 5% occurring once. This sample stems from a study of HIV-infected children after antiretroviral therapy interruption. Overall study context: Children were on planned treatment interruption or continuous treatment.

As for treatment: PENTA 11 planned treatment interruption arm or continuous ART arm. Overall study results and limits: After treatment interruption started, naive CD4+ CDR3 overlap across time points dropped.

This material consisted of CD45RO+ CD8+ T cells from PBMCs, pooled from several time points, taken from a donor given antiretroviral therapy, either interrupted or continuous. The sample's subset: memory CD8+ CD45RO+ CD45RA- T cells. The receptor was isolated from a pool of human donors with HIV.

CDR3 DNA: TGTGCCAGCAGCCAAGATCCGAGGGGTTCCTACAATGAGCAGTTCTTC. Its protein product is CASSQDPRGSYNEQFF. The rearrangement uses TRBV4-2 and TRBJ2-1, with D perhaps being TRBD1 or TRBD2 (5 bases each). There are 16 residues in the CDR3. V lost 0 bases and J lost 1, with 10 bases in between. CDR1 and CDR2 from the germline V gene are LGHNA and YNFKEQ.